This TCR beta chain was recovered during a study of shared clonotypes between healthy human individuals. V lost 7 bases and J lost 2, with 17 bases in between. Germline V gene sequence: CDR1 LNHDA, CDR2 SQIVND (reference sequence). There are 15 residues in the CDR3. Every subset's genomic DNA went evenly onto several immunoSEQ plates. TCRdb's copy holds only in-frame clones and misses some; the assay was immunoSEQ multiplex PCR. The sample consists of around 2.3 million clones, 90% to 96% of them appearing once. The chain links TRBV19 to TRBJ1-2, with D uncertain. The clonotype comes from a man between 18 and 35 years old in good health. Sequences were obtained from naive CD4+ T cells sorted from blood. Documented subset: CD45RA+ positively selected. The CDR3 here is CASNKEAASNYGYTF. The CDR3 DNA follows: TGTGCCAGTAATAAGGAGGCAGCCTCCAACTATGGCTACACCTTC. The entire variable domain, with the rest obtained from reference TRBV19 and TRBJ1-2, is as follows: DGGITQSPKYLFRKEGQNVTLSCEQNLNHDAMYWYRQDPGQGLRLIYYSQIVNDFQKGDIAEGYSVSREKKESFPLTVTSAQKNPTAFYLCASNKEAASNYGYTFGSGTRLTVV.